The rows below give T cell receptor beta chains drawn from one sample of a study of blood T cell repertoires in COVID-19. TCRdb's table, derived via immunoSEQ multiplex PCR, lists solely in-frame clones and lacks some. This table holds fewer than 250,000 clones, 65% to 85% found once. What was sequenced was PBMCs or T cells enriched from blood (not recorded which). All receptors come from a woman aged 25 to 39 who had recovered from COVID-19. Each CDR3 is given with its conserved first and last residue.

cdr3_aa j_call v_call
CASGDRDFGNTIYF TRBJ1-3 TRBV23-1
CAISAGLAASYEQYF TRBJ2-7 TRBV10-3
CATSHPPTRGHGRKNTEAFF TRBJ1-1 TRBV15
CASSRLAGGGQYF TRBJ2-7 TRBV27
CASSSHPLGSGRPNEQFF TRBJ2-1 TRBV7-3
CASSSDRYSGNTIYF TRBJ1-3 TRBV7-2
CASSSNRGVGEKLFF TRBJ1-4 TRBV11-2
CASSLMVVRQGQETQYF TRBJ2-5 TRBV5-5
CASSEGRGGGGYTF TRBJ1-2 TRBV2
CASSPQASIIAGYTF TRBJ1-2 TRBV3-1/TRBV3-2
CASRNRGREETQYF TRBJ2-5 TRBV7-8
CASSQDSSYGYTF TRBJ1-2 TRBV7-3
CASSSDLTSPLHF TRBJ1-6 TRBV6-5
CASSSTSGGLYNYGYTF TRBJ1-2 TRBV28
CSVGGGAHYGYTF TRBJ1-2 TRBV29-1
CASSRTNYSSYNEQFF TRBJ2-1 TRBV6-4
CASSLGAGGTDTQYF TRBJ2-3 TRBV5-4